These T cell receptor beta chains were read from a single sample in a study of blood T cells in healthy people across ages. TCRdb redid the calling of the 5' RACE reads with MiXCR, one entry per CDR3 protein. The sample has 750,000 to 950,000 distinct CDR3 sequences; 25% to 30% are singletons. These records were also assigned to another study, of T cells of mothers and their children.

The sequencing input was blood. Receptors originate from a woman in her thirties or forties in good health. CDR3s include the opening cysteine and the closing phenylalanine or tryptophan. A D gene is named only where the DNA matches it firmly. Only some rows state a clone size, as once, few, many or a class for expanded clones.

D gene: NA; J gene: TRBJ1-1; clone size: NA; V gene: TRBV6-1; CDR3 protein: CASGLGPEAFF; CDR3 DNA: TGTGCCAGCGGGTTAGGGCCCGAAGCTTTCTTT
D gene: TRBD1; J gene: TRBJ1-5; clone size: few; V gene: TRBV6-5; CDR3 protein: CASSLGQGEGPQHF; CDR3 DNA: TGTGCCAGCAGCCTCGGACAGGGAGAAGGGCCCCAGCATTTT
D gene: NA; J gene: TRBJ1-4; clone size: many; V gene: TRBV12-3/TRBV12-4; CDR3 protein: CASGQLTEKLFF; CDR3 DNA: TGTGCCAGCGGGCAATTAACAGAAAAACTGTTTTTT
D gene: NA; J gene: TRBJ2-5; clone size: few; V gene: TRBV7-6; CDR3 protein: CASSKYQETQYF; CDR3 DNA: TGTGCCAGCAGCAAATACCAAGAGACCCAGTACTTC
D gene: NA; J gene: TRBJ2-7; clone size: many; V gene: TRBV29-1; CDR3 protein: CSVTTGSYEQYF; CDR3 DNA: TGCAGCGTTACCACAGGGTCCTACGAGCAGTACTTC
D gene: TRBD2; J gene: TRBJ2-1; clone size: many; V gene: TRBV10-3; CDR3 protein: CAINTGGRGAPSSYNEQFF; CDR3 DNA: TGTGCCATCAATACGGGGGGGCGGGGGGCACCCAGCTCCTACAATGAGCAGTTCTTC
D gene: TRBD1; J gene: TRBJ1-1; clone size: NA; V gene: TRBV5-6; CDR3 protein: CASVRAGTGGHTEAFF; CDR3 DNA: TGTGCCAGCGTCCGTGCGGGGACAGGGGGCCACACTGAAGCTTTCTTT
D gene: NA; J gene: TRBJ2-3; clone size: many; V gene: TRBV27; CDR3 protein: CASSFGHTDTQYF; CDR3 DNA: TGTGCCAGCAGTTTCGGCCACACAGATACGCAGTATTTT
D gene: TRBD2; J gene: TRBJ2-7; clone size: few; V gene: TRBV6-1; CDR3 protein: CASSTNPGLAGEYEQYF; CDR3 DNA: TGTGCCAGCAGTACGAATCCGGGACTAGCGGGGGAATACGAGCAGTACTTC
D gene: NA; J gene: TRBJ2-3; clone size: few; V gene: TRBV5-1; CDR3 protein: CASSLDPVSSTDTQYF; CDR3 DNA: TGCGCCAGCAGCTTGGATCCGGTATCTAGCACAGATACGCAGTATTTT
D gene: NA; J gene: TRBJ2-5; clone size: NA; V gene: TRBV4-3; CDR3 protein: CASSQDTAQETQYF; CDR3 DNA: TGCGCCAGCAGCCAAGATACCGCACAGGAGACCCAGTACTTC
D gene: NA; J gene: TRBJ2-5; clone size: NA; V gene: TRBV4-3; CDR3 protein: CASSPPGLTNEQYF; CDR3 DNA: TGCGCCAGCAGCCCTCCGGGACTGACCAATGAGCAGTACTTC
D gene: NA; J gene: TRBJ1-6; clone size: NA; V gene: TRBV19; CDR3 protein: CASRNAASSYNSPLHF; CDR3 DNA: TGTGCCAGTAGGAATGCGGCCAGTTCCTATAATTCACCCCTCCACTTT
D gene: NA; J gene: TRBJ2-3; clone size: few; V gene: TRBV12-3/TRBV12-4; CDR3 protein: CASSHRGGTDTQYF; CDR3 DNA: TGTGCCAGCAGCCACAGGGGGGGGACAGATACGCAGTATTTT
D gene: NA; J gene: TRBJ2-1; clone size: NA; V gene: TRBV5-6; CDR3 protein: CASSLLTAEQFF; CDR3 DNA: TGTGCCAGCAGCTTATTGACGGCAGAGCAGTTCTTC
D gene: NA; J gene: TRBJ1-5; clone size: NA; V gene: TRBV28; CDR3 protein: CASSPGTTGNQPQHF; CDR3 DNA: TGTGCCAGCAGTCCCGGGACTACGGGAAATCAGCCCCAGCATTTT
D gene: NA; J gene: TRBJ1-1; clone size: NA; V gene: TRBV5-1; CDR3 protein: CASRPTPSTEAFF; CDR3 DNA: TGCGCCAGCCGGCCCACGCCAAGTACTGAAGCTTTCTTT
D gene: NA; J gene: TRBJ2-1; clone size: NA; V gene: TRBV7-2; CDR3 protein: CASSLFLLGDNEQFF; CDR3 DNA: TGTGCCAGCAGCTTATTCCTCCTAGGGGACAATGAGCAGTTCTTC
D gene: NA; J gene: TRBJ1-1; clone size: NA; V gene: TRBV29-1; CDR3 protein: CTVVRTNTEAFF; CDR3 DNA: TGCACCGTAGTTCGGACAAACACTGAAGCTTTCTTT
D gene: NA; J gene: TRBJ2-1; clone size: NA; V gene: TRBV20-1; CDR3 protein: CSARDRGRVNEQFF; CDR3 DNA: TGCAGTGCTAGAGATCGGGGTCGGGTCAATGAGCAGTTCTTC
D gene: TRBD1; J gene: TRBJ2-1; clone size: NA; V gene: TRBV4-3; CDR3 protein: CASSPRGQYDEQFF; CDR3 DNA: TGCGCCAGCAGCCCGAGGGGACAGTACGATGAGCAGTTCTTC
D gene: TRBD2; J gene: TRBJ2-3; clone size: NA; V gene: TRBV29-1; CDR3 protein: CSASGSYRTDTQYF; CDR3 DNA: TGCAGCGCCAGCGGGAGTTACCGCACAGATACGCAGTATTTT
D gene: NA; J gene: TRBJ2-3; clone size: few; V gene: TRBV7-6; CDR3 protein: CASSLGTRLADTQYF; CDR3 DNA: TGTGCCAGCAGCTTAGGGACCCGACTAGCAGATACGCAGTATTTT
D gene: NA; J gene: TRBJ1-2; clone size: NA; V gene: TRBV24-1; CDR3 protein: CATSDFLKIPRSYGYTF; CDR3 DNA: TGTGCCACCAGTGATTTCCTCAAGATCCCGAGGAGCTATGGCTACACCTTC
D gene: TRBD2; J gene: TRBJ2-5; clone size: few; V gene: TRBV11-2; CDR3 protein: CASTTHPLTTSGDQETQYF; CDR3 DNA: TGTGCCAGCACCACCCACCCCCTGACGACTAGCGGGGATCAAGAGACCCAGTACTTC
D gene: NA; J gene: TRBJ2-1; clone size: few; V gene: TRBV4-1; CDR3 protein: CASSQDTEGLSYNEQFF; CDR3 DNA: TGCGCCAGCAGCCAAGATACGGAGGGTCTCTCCTACAATGAGCAGTTCTTC
D gene: TRBD1; J gene: TRBJ2-3; clone size: NA; V gene: TRBV4-2; CDR3 protein: CASSQAATGTVTQYF; CDR3 DNA: TGTGCCAGCAGCCAAGCAGCTACAGGGACAGTTACGCAGTATTTT
D gene: TRBD1; J gene: TRBJ1-1; clone size: NA; V gene: TRBV10-3; CDR3 protein: CAIRPGQGAGEAFF; CDR3 DNA: TGTGCCATCAGACCGGGACAGGGGGCTGGTGAAGCTTTCTTT
D gene: NA; J gene: TRBJ1-1; clone size: few; V gene: TRBV4-1; CDR3 protein: CASSQEAYGRGNTEAFF; CDR3 DNA: TGCGCCAGCAGCCAAGAAGCCTATGGGAGGGGGAACACTGAAGCTTTCTTT
D gene: NA; J gene: TRBJ2-1; clone size: few; V gene: TRBV27; CDR3 protein: CASGHRDEQFF; CDR3 DNA: TGTGCCAGCGGGCATCGGGATGAGCAGTTCTTC
D gene: NA; J gene: TRBJ1-1; clone size: many; V gene: TRBV4-3; CDR3 protein: CASSLSGSTEAFF; CDR3 DNA: TGCGCCAGCAGCCTTTCCGGGAGCACTGAAGCTTTCTTT
D gene: NA; J gene: TRBJ1-1; clone size: NA; V gene: TRBV6-2/TRBV6-3; CDR3 protein: CASSYPRTAQNTEAFF; CDR3 DNA: TGTGCCAGCAGTTACCCTCGGACAGCCCAGAACACTGAAGCTTTCTTT
D gene: TRBD1; J gene: TRBJ2-7; clone size: NA; V gene: TRBV20-1; CDR3 protein: CSAPRDRDYEQYF; CDR3 DNA: TGCAGTGCCCCCCGGGACAGAGACTACGAGCAGTACTTC
D gene: TRBD2; J gene: TRBJ2-1; clone size: NA; V gene: TRBV27; CDR3 protein: CASSQLAGGPREQFF; CDR3 DNA: TGTGCCAGCAGTCAACTAGCGGGGGGGCCTCGGGAGCAGTTCTTC
D gene: NA; J gene: TRBJ2-5; clone size: NA; V gene: TRBV6-1; CDR3 protein: CASSESAGNQETQYF; CDR3 DNA: TGTGCCAGCAGTGAATCGGCAGGGAACCAAGAGACCCAGTACTTC
D gene: NA; J gene: TRBJ2-1; clone size: few; V gene: TRBV7-2; CDR3 protein: CASSLVWGESDEQFF; CDR3 DNA: TGTGCCAGCAGCTTAGTCTGGGGGGAGAGCGATGAGCAGTTCTTC
D gene: NA; J gene: TRBJ1-5; clone size: NA; V gene: TRBV20-1; CDR3 protein: CSGRDQNNQPQHF; CDR3 DNA: TGCAGCGGTCGGGACCAAAACAATCAGCCCCAGCATTTT
D gene: TRBD2; J gene: TRBJ2-5; clone size: NA; V gene: TRBV9; CDR3 protein: CASSRSRSAGERETQYF; CDR3 DNA: TGTGCCAGCAGCCGCAGCCGGTCAGCGGGGGAAAGGGAGACCCAGTACTTC
D gene: TRBD2; J gene: TRBJ2-5; clone size: few; V gene: TRBV24-1; CDR3 protein: CATSDVGRGEGETQYF; CDR3 DNA: TGTGCCACCAGTGATGTGGGACGGGGGGAAGGAGAGACCCAGTACTTC
D gene: NA; J gene: TRBJ1-1; clone size: many; V gene: TRBV29-1; CDR3 protein: CSVETGLTEAFF; CDR3 DNA: TGCAGCGTCGAAACAGGGCTCACTGAAGCTTTCTTT
D gene: NA; J gene: TRBJ1-1; clone size: many; V gene: TRBV12-3/TRBV12-4; CDR3 protein: CASSPGPSEAFF; CDR3 DNA: TGTGCCAGCAGTCCGGGACCCTCTGAAGCTTTCTTT
D gene: TRBD1; J gene: TRBJ2-7; clone size: NA; V gene: TRBV19; CDR3 protein: CASSSGQGPYERYF; CDR3 DNA: TGTGCCAGTAGTTCTGGACAGGGTCCCTACGAGCGGTACTTC
D gene: NA; J gene: TRBJ1-6; clone size: few; V gene: TRBV12-3/TRBV12-4; CDR3 protein: CASSLNSQFSPLHF; CDR3 DNA: TGTGCCAGCAGTTTGAACAGCCAGTTCTCACCCCTCCACTTT
D gene: TRBD1; J gene: TRBJ2-5; clone size: many; V gene: TRBV24-1; CDR3 protein: CATSEPGTGTQETQYF; CDR3 DNA: TGTGCCACCAGTGAGCCCGGGACAGGTACGCAAGAGACCCAGTACTTC
D gene: TRBD1; J gene: TRBJ2-1; clone size: many; V gene: TRBV5-1; CDR3 protein: CASSLWGDRVGDEQFF; CDR3 DNA: TGCGCCAGCAGCTTGTGGGGGGACAGGGTCGGCGATGAGCAGTTCTTC
D gene: NA; J gene: TRBJ1-3; clone size: NA; V gene: TRBV3-1; CDR3 protein: CASTLLSSGNTIYF; CDR3 DNA: TGTGCCAGCACCCTGCTCTCCTCTGGAAACACCATATATTTT
D gene: TRBD2; J gene: TRBJ2-1; clone size: many; V gene: TRBV7-6; CDR3 protein: CASSLDRAGGYNEQFF; CDR3 DNA: TGTGCCAGCAGCTTAGATCGAGCGGGGGGCTACAATGAGCAGTTCTTC
D gene: NA; J gene: TRBJ2-3; clone size: many; V gene: TRBV25-1; CDR3 protein: CASSERGVTDTQYF; CDR3 DNA: TGTGCCAGCAGTGAAAGAGGAGTAACAGATACGCAGTATTTT
D gene: NA; J gene: TRBJ1-1; clone size: few; V gene: TRBV20-1; CDR3 protein: CSAFGPRRVRMNTEAFF; CDR3 DNA: TGCAGTGCATTTGGGCCTCGAAGAGTTCGCATGAACACTGAAGCTTTCTTT